This T cell receptor (beta chain) originates from a study of vaccination and CD4 T cells after COVID-19 (dated by TCRdb to between 2021 and 2024). Regarding the study in general: Convalescent patients had a positive SARS-CoV-2 result on nasal swab PCR, and of these patients, 8 or 9 had mild disease and one had severe disease. In the convalescent cohort there were six males and four females, among whom were two Hispanic individuals, seven Caucasians, two Asians and one multiracial person. Participants got two doses of the Pfizer-BioNTech BNT162b2 vaccine (n=8) or two doses of the Moderna mRNA-1273 vaccine (n=2). Post-COVID blood samples from convalescent patients were collected a median of around 100 days after diagnosis, with a range of roughly 35 to 180 days. Post-vaccine blood samples were obtained a median of approximately 74 days after the second vaccine dose, with a range of about 12 to 241 days. For stimulating the cultures, overlapping spike peptide pools were used, derived from SARS-CoV-2 as well as from the common cold coronaviruses HCoV-NL63, HCoV-OC43 and HCoV-229E. Control cultures received a CEFX viral epitope pool as the positive control, an HIV-1 Nef peptide pool as the negative control, or no peptide. The spike-specific CD4+ TCR repertoire was compared before and after mRNA vaccination in over nine COVID-19 convalescent patients and a few infection-naive healthy vaccine recipients. Results the study describes overall, beyond this receptor: Of the vaccine-specific clones in convalescent patients, 304 of 307, or nearly all, reacted only to SARS-CoV-2 spike and did not cross-react with common cold coronaviruses. The median number of SARS-CoV-2-reactive clonotypes rose from under 25 after infection to about 40 after vaccination, but the change was not significant. In convalescent patients, a median approximately 90% of post-vaccine SARS-CoV-2-reactive clones were detected only after vaccination, suggesting vaccine-specific priming. The study included relatively few convalescent patients and did not analyze early timepoints after natural infection.

The sample's treatment or condition label, decoded: approximately 11-day PBMC culture with coronavirus spike peptide pools or control peptides (ViraFEST assay). To expand antigen-specific T cells with peptide pools and then pick out the expanded clonotypes through TCR sequencing, the study relied on the ViraFEST assay. The convalescent patients' positive SARS-CoV-2 PCR tests were from March to December 2020, which was before the Alpha, Beta and Delta variants emerged in the United States. PBMCs were cultured at approximately 2.1 million per well in IMDM supplemented with approximately 5% human AB serum and 9.5 to 10 IU/ml IL-2, with approximately 10 ug/ml peptide pools added. On days 3 and 7, half of the culture medium was replaced with fresh IL-2-containing medium. Once the cells had been in culture for about 10 days, the EasySep CD4+ T cell isolation kit was used to isolate CD4+ T cells by negative selection. Ficoll-Paque Plus gradient centrifugation was used to isolate PBMCs from whole blood, and the isolated PBMCs were then either used fresh or cryopreserved at -140C. Triplicate wells were generally used for each culture condition.

Receptor amplification or capture employed PCR. At the Johns Hopkins FTIC core, DNA from the cultured CD4+ T cells underwent TCR sequencing with the Oncomine TCR Beta short-read assay. The QIAamp micro DNA kit was used to extract genomic DNA from the cultured CD4+ T cells. Oncomine TCR Beta libraries from cultured CD4+ T cells were pooled with unique dual indexes and sequenced on an Illumina iSeq 100. On the authors' methods: Non-productive sequences were filtered out, and CDR3s that did not start with C, did not end with F or W, or were shorter than 7 amino acids were discarded. The MANAFEST web application was used to identify antigen-specific clonotypes by comparing peptide-stimulated wells against reference wells and other culture wells. For a clone to be called positive, the clone needed an FDR below 0.05, an odds ratio above 5, and a productive frequency above 0.1% in at least two of three replicate wells. Cross-reactive clonotypes were defined as significantly expanded in both SARS-CoV-2 spike wells and at least one common cold coronavirus spike condition. Similarity between CDR3 sequences was evaluated in R version 3.6.1 using Levenshtein distances (stringdist) and unrooted phylogenetic trees (ape). TCRdb reworked the public reads: Q25 trimming with fastp, MiXCR clone assembly, productive beta chains retained. Here each entry gathers all rows of one CDR3 protein and keeps the most common genes and DNA. The V and J calls were not made by the authors but by TCRdb's processing. Here the sample has 7,500 to 9,000 distinct CDR3 sequences; more than 20% occur a single time. The ten largest clones take up roughly a fifth of the sample.

This clonotype was seen only a few times. Its recognized antigen is unknown. The sample holds no much larger clone one base away, and base qualities are not on file. CDR1 and CDR2 (SEHNR, FQNEAQ) derive from the germline V gene (reference sequence). The germline V and J ends show losses of 4 bases and 6 bases respectively, and no gene match explains 6 bases of the junction. The CDR3 goes from the cysteine to the phenylalanine over 14 residues. The read is trimmed to its CDR3 DNA, 42 bases read in frame from base 1. The receptor chain draws on TRBV7-9 and TRBJ2-1; 7 bases in the junction line up with TRBD2. This clonotype was obtained from a human donor who had recovered from COVID-19. This specimen was CD4+ T cells from blood, cultured in vitro, taken after SARS-CoV-2 vaccination. The CDR3 has the sequence CASSYVPGGNEQFF. The nucleotide sequence is TGTGCCAGCAGCTATGTGCCGGGGGGCAATGAGCAGTTCTTC.